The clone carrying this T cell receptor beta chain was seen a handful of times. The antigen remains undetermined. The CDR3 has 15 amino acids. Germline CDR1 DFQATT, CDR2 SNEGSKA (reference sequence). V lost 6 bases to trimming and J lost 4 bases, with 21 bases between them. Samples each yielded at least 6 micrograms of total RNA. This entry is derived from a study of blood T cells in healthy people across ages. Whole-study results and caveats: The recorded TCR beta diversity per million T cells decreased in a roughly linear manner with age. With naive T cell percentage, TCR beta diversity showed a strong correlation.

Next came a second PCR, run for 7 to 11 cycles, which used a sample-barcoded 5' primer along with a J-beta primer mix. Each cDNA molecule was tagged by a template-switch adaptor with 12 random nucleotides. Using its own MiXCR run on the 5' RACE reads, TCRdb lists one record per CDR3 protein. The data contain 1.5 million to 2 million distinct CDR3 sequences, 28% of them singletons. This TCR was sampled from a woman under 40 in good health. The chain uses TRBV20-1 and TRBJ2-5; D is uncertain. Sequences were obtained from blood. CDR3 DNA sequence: TGCAGTGCGGTCTACCGTCAGAGAGTTGGAGAGACCCAGTACTTC. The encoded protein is CSAVYRQRVGETQYF.